This entry lists 3 T cell receptor beta chains sequenced from one sample in a study of T cell repertoires in cytomegalovirus infection (dated by TCRdb to the late 2010s). In light of the paper, this sample's treatment or condition label describes: in vitro stimulation with specific CMV peptide epitopes to enrich CMV-specific T cells. The instrument was an Illumina HiSeq 1500. TCRdb redid the processing of the public reads, applying fastp at Q25 and MiXCR, and retained in-frame beta chains. Each CDR3 protein gets just one entry, which takes the most common genes and DNA from the rows behind it. This sample holds about 830,000 distinct CDR3 sequences; approximately 32% were observed only once. The ten largest clones represent approximately 13% of the sample. These receptors' antigens are unknown. This sample comprised cultured CD8+ T cells from PBMCs, obtained from culture after CMV antigen stimulation. Receptor source: a human donor in good health (CMV status not recorded). Some clones in this sample may be carry-over from other donors' samples.

This chain uses TRBV7-6 with TRBJ2-3, with 13 positions matching TRBD2. Per germline, CDR1 SGHVS and CDR2 FNYEAQ. V lost 2 bases and J lost 11; bases outside the gene matches: 7. The length of the CDR3 is 15 residues. This CDR3 reads CASSLTSGGARGQYF. CDR3 sequence (DNA): TGTGCCAGCAGCTTAACTAGCGGGGGGGCTAGAGGGCAGTATTTT.

This clonotype was counted a few times. V gene TRBV19 combines with J gene TRBJ2-7; D ambiguous. The CDR3 loop spans 14 amino acids. Germline CDR1 reads LNHDA; CDR2 reads SQIVND (reference sequence). The ends were cut back, 5 bases at V and 1 base at J, with 12 bases in the middle. CDR3: CASSPAMGSYEQYV. CDR3 bases: TGTGCCAGTAGTCCAGCCATGGGGTCCTACGAGCAGTACGTC.

The chain is built from TRBV12-5 and TRBJ1-2; maybe TRBD1 (6 bases). Trimming left V 6 bases short and J 2 bases short, with 10 bases between. The CDR3 runs to 13 residues. Germline V CDR1 and CDR2: LGHNT, FRNRAP. The CDR3 sequence: CASGPGGNYGYTF. The CDR3 nucleotides are TGTGCTAGTGGCCCGGGGGGCAACTATGGCTACACCTTC. Together with reference TRBV12-5 and TRBJ1-2, the CDR3 gives the full variable domain: DARVTQTPRHKVTEMGQEVTMRCQPILGHNTVFWYRQTMMQGLELLAYFRNRAPLDDSGMPKDRFSAEMPDATLATLKIQPSEPRDSAVYFCASGPGGNYGYTFGSGTRLTVV.